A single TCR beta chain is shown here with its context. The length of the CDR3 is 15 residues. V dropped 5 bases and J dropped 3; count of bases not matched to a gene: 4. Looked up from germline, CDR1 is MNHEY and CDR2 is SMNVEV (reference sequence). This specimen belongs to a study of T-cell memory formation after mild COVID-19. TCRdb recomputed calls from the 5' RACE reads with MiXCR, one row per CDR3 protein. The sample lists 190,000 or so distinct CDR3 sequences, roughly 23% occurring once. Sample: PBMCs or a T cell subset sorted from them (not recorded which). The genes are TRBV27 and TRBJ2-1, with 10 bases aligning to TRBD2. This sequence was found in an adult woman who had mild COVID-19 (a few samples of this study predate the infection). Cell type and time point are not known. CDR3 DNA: TGTGCCAGCAGTGATAGCGGGAGGTTCTACAATGAGCAGTTCTTC. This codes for CASSDSGRFYNEQFF.